This T cell receptor (beta chain) was retrieved from a study of control samples from healthy donors and cancer patients. Profiled with immunoSEQ multiplex PCR; TCRdb holds only in-frame clones, not every one. The sample lists 100,000 to 150,000 clones, roughly 87% occurring once. In germline, CDR1 is LNHNV, CDR2 YYDKDF (reference sequence). This CDR3 has 13 residues. V lost 5 bases to trimming and J lost 4 bases, with 12 bases between them. The material sequenced was blood. V gene TRBV15 combines with J gene TRBJ2-7; no definite D call. This sequence was found in a man younger than 30 in good health. CDR3 sequence: CATSLGPLYEQYF. CDR3 coding DNA: TGTGCCACCAGCCTCGGACCCCTTTACGAGCAGTACTTC. The whole variable domain, remainder taken from reference TRBV15 and TRBJ2-7, is DAMVIQNPRYQVTQFGKPVTLSCSQTLNHNVMYWYQQKSSQAPKLLFHYYDKDFNNEADTPDNFQSRRPNTSFCFLDIRSPGLGDTAMYLCATSLGPLYEQYFGPGTRLTVT.